The TCR beta chain described here comes from a study of CXCR3-negative and CXCR3-positive naive CD8 T cells. Findings of the study overall: Naive subsets showed comparable surface CD5, and TCR interaction strength was also inferred from TRB CDR3 physicochemistry. Memory CD8+ cells showed much lower diversity, while both naive subsets were comparably high. The study found more hydrophobic TRB CDR3s in CXCR3-positive naive cells than in CXCR3-negative naive cells.

The authors prepared UMI-labeled TRB cDNA libraries by 5' RACE. TCRdb re-analyzed the 5' RACE reads; it lists each CDR3 protein once, without DNA. This sample carries about 120,000 distinct CDR3 sequences, with about 0.34% going to the ten biggest clones. As to this clonotype: What it binds is unknown.

The CDR3 has 14 amino acids. From germline, CDR1 is DFQATT and CDR2 SNEGSKA (reference sequence). This sequence originates from a human donor in good health. Some clones in this sample may be carry-over from other donors' samples. The chain joins TRBV20-1 to TRBJ2-5; as DNA is missing, the TRBD1 call by TCRdb cannot be tested. Specimen: naive CXCR3+ CD8+ T cells from blood. Subset noted: CD45RO-CCR7+CD27+CD95- naive CD8+ T cells expressing CXCR3 (TNR3+). This CDR3 reads CSASQRGDGETQYF.